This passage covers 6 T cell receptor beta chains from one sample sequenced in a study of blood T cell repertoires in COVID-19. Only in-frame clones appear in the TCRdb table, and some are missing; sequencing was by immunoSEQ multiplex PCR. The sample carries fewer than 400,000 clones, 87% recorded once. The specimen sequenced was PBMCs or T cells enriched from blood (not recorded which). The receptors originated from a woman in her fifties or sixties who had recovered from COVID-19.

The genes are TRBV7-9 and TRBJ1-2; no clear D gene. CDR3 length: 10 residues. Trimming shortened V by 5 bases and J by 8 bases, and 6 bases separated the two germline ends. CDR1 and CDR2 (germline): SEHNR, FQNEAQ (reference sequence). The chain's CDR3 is CASSRQGYTF. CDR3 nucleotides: TGTGCCAGCAGCCGCCAGGGCTACACCTTC.

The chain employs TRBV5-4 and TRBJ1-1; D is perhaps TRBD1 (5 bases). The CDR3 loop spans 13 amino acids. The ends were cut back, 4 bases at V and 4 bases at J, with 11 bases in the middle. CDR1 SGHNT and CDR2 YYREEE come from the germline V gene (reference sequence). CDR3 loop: CASSLLGGTEAFF. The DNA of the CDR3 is TGTGCCAGCAGCCTCCTCGGGGGCACTGAAGCTTTCTTT.

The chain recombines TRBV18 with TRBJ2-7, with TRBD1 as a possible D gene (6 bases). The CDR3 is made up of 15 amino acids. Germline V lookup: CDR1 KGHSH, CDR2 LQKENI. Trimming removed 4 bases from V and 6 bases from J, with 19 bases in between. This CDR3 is CASSLVPGDLGEQYF. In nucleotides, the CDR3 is TGTGCCAGCTCACTCGTCCCAGGGGATCTCGGCGAGCAGTACTTC.

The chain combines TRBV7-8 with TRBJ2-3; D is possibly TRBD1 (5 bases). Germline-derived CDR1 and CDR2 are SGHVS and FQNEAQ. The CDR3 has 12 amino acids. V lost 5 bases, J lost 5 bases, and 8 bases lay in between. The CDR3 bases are TGTGCCAGCAGCCTCAGGGTAGATACGCAGTATTTT. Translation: CASSLRVDTQYF.

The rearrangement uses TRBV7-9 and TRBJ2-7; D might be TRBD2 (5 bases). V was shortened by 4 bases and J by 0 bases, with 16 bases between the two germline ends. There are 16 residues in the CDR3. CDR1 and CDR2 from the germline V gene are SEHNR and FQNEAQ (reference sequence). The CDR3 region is CASSSREGTSSYEQYF. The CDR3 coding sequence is TGTGCCAGCAGCTCGCGTGAGGGAACGAGCTCCTACGAGCAGTACTTC.

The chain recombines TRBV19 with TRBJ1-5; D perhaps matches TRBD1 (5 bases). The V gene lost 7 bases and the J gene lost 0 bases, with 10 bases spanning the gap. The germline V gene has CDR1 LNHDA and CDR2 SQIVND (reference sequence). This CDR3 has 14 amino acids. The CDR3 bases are TGTGCCAGTACCGTCGGGGGTAGCAATCAGCCCCAGCATTTT. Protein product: CASTVGGSNQPQHF. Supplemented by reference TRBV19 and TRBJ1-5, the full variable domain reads DGGITQSPKYLFRKEGQNVTLSCEQNLNHDAMYWYRQDPGQGLRLIYYSQIVNDFQKGDIAEGYSVSREKKESFPLTVTSAQKNPTAFYLCASTVGGSNQPQHFGDGTRLSIL.